What follows describes a single T cell receptor (beta chain). TCRdb redid the calling of the 5' RACE reads with MiXCR, one entry per CDR3 protein. The sample yields around 690,000 distinct CDR3 sequences, 21% seen once. The CDR3 extends over 15 amino acids. CDR1 is SGHTA and CDR2 is FQGNSA in the germline V gene. After removal of 1 base from V and 6 bases from J, the junction contained 6 bases not matched to a gene. The source of the sample is a study of identical twins. These same data were also listed under a study on T cells expressing NK-cell markers.

The rearrangement joins TRBV7-2 to TRBJ2-7, with 10 bases identical to TRBD2. The sequencing input was PBMCs. The sequence was collected from a woman aged 18-35 years in good health. In DNA form, the CDR3 reads TGTGCCAGCAGCTTAGTAGGCACTAGCGGGGCCGAGCAGTACTTC. The encoded protein is CASSLVGTSGAEQYF.